The 11 T cell receptor beta chains below come from one sample, sequenced in a study of CD8+CD57+ T cells in acquired aplastic anemia. Genomic DNA was employed as the template in profiling TCR beta VDJ and CDR3. TCRdb re-analysed the reads in MiXCR, keeping a single row per CDR3 protein. The sample lists about 150,000 distinct CDR3 sequences, about 50% occurring once. The sequenced patients had an expansion of CD8+CD57+ cells seen by flow cytometry. The sample was sorted CD4+, CD8+, or CD8+CD57+ T cells (not recorded which) from PBMCs. The receptors here all came from a human donor with aplastic anemia.

This clonotype was counted a few times. The V gene is TRBV4-3, the J gene TRBJ2-1; D possibly corresponds to TRBD2 (5 bases). Germline V gene data show CDR1 as LGHNA and CDR2 as YSLEER. This CDR3 spans 16 amino acids. Trimming took off 1 base at V and 2 bases at J, with 12 bases between the two ends. CDR3 protein: CASSQALWEPYNEQFF. The CDR3 DNA follows: TGCGCCAGCAGCCAAGCCTTGTGGGAGCCCTACAATGAGCAGTTCTTC.

This clonotype came up a few times. The rearrangement uses TRBV15 and TRBJ2-3, with 10 bases lining up with TRBD2. Germline trimming cut 5 bases from V and 11 bases from J; bases unmatched to any gene: 13. Germline assignment: CDR1 LNHNV and CDR2 YYDKDF (reference sequence). There are 15 residues in the CDR3. The CDR3 region has the DNA TGTGCCACCAGCGAAGGACTAGCGGTCTACAATGAGCAGTATTTT. This sequence encodes CATSEGLAVYNEQYF.

This chain uses TRBV12-3 or TRBV12-4 with TRBJ2-5; D gene uncertain. The CDR3 length is 16 residues. With 3 bases removed from V and 3 bases from J, the gap between germline ends came to 17 bases. The CDR3: CASSFASETGEETQYF. CDR3 bases: TGTGCCAGCAGTTTTGCGTCTGAGACTGGAGAAGAGACCCAGTACTTC.

The chain employs TRBV20-1 and TRBJ1-6; 7 positions match TRBD1. With V trimmed by 1 base and J by 10 bases, 7 bases remained unmatched. CDR3 size: 14 residues. CDR1 is DFQATT, CDR2 SNEGSKA, per germline (reference sequence). CDR3 in amino acids: CSARGGGYGSPLHF. The CDR3 DNA reads as TGCAGTGCTAGAGGAGGGGGCTACGGATCACCCCTCCACTTT.

This clonotype is classed as medium-sized (0.01 to 0.1%). The V and J genes are TRBV7-6 and TRBJ2-2; no clear D. This CDR3 comprises 13 residues. V lost 1 base, J lost 4 bases, and 4 bases lay in between. The germline V gene encodes CDR1 SGHVS and CDR2 FNYEAQ. CDR3 coding DNA: TGTGCCAGCAGCTTAGGCGGCACCGGGGAGCTGTTTTTT. Translation gives CASSLGGTGELFF.

This rearrangement joins TRBV15 to TRBJ2-3; possible D gene TRBD2, 6 bases. CDR3 length: 15 residues. In germline, CDR1 is LNHNV, CDR2 YYDKDF (reference sequence). Trimming shortened V by 4 bases and J by 0 bases, and 11 bases separated the two germline ends. CDR3 bases: TGTGCCACCAGCAACCGGGACTCTAGCACAGATACGCAGTATTTT. Translation gives CATSNRDSSTDTQYF. The whole variable domain, remainder taken from reference TRBV15 and TRBJ2-3, is DAMVIQNPRYQVTQFGKPVTLSCSQTLNHNVMYWYQQKSSQAPKLLFHYYDKDFNNEADTPDNFQSRRPNTSFCFLDIRSPGLGDTAMYLCATSNRDSSTDTQYFGPGTRLTVL.

In its sample, this clonotype was seen many times. V and J are TRBV7-9 and TRBJ2-3; D gene uncertain. V lost 5 bases and J 6 bases, leaving 9 bases between the germline ends. The CDR3 spans 12 residues. Germline lookup yields CDR1 SEHNR and CDR2 FQNEAQ (reference sequence). CDR3 residues: CASSPDSDTQYF. The CDR3 DNA sequence: TGTGCCAGCAGCCCCGACTCGGATACGCAGTATTTT.

This clonotype came up many times. The V and J genes are TRBV19 and TRBJ2-3; 11 nucleotides match TRBD1. Germline V gene data show CDR1 as LNHDA and CDR2 as SQIVND (reference sequence). V lost 3 bases, J lost 4 bases, and 6 bases stayed unmatched. The CDR3 contains 16 residues. In DNA, the CDR3 is TGTGCCAGTAGTATGGGGGACAGGGGGACCGCAGATACGCAGTATTTT. This sequence encodes CASSMGDRGTADTQYF.

There are many counts of this clonotype. The gene calls are TRBV19 and TRBJ1-6; D uncertain. The CDR3 runs to 12 residues. With 7 bases removed from V and 7 bases from J, the gap between germline ends came to 8 bases. CDR1 LNHDA and CDR2 SQIVND come from the germline V gene (reference sequence). The CDR3 DNA sequence: TGTGCCAGTATTGGCCAAAATTCACCCCTCCACTTT. Protein product: CASIGQNSPLHF.

This clonotype was seen more than once but under ten times. This chain uses TRBV24-1 with TRBJ2-5; D is undetermined. CDR1 KGHDR and CDR2 SFDVKD come from the germline V gene. The CDR3 consists of 13 residues. Trimming left V 2 bases short and J 3 bases short, with 6 bases between. CDR3 amino acids: CATSDYDKETQYF. DNA of the CDR3: TGTGCCACCAGTGATTATGACAAAGAGACCCAGTACTTC.

At least ten counts were recorded for this clonotype. The chain is built from TRBV25-1 and TRBJ1-3; 9 bases map to TRBD1. The ends lost 1 base at V and 1 base at J; junction bases unmatched: 11. Germline CDR1 MGHDK, CDR2 SYGVNS. This CDR3 spans 19 amino acids. The CDR3 region is CASSESYRDRDLSGNTIYF. As DNA, the CDR3 is TGTGCCAGCAGTGAATCCTACCGGGACAGGGATTTATCTGGAAACACCATATATTTT. The whole variable domain, remainder taken from reference TRBV25-1 and TRBJ1-3, is EADIYQTPRYLVIGTGKKITLECSQTMGHDKMYWYQQDPGMELHLIHYSYGVNSTEKGDLSSESTVSRIRTEHFPLTLESARPSHTSQYLCASSESYRDRDLSGNTIYFGEGSWLTVV.